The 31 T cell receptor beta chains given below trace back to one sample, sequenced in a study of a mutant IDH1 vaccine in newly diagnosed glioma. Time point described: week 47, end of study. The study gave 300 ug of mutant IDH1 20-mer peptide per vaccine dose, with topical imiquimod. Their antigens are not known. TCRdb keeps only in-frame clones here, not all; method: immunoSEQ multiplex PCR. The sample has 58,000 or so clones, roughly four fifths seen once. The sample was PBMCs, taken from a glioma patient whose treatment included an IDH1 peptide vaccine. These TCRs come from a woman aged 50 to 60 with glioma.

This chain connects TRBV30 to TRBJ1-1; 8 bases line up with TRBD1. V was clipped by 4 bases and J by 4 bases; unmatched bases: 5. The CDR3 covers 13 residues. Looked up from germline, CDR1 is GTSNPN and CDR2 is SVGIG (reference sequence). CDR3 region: CAWTLGQGTEAFF. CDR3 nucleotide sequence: TGTGCCTGGACGCTCGGACAGGGCACTGAAGCTTTCTTT.

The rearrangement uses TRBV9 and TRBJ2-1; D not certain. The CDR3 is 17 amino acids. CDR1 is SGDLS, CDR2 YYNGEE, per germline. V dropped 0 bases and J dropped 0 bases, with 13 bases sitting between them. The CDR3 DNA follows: TGTGCCAGCAGCGTAGGGACGGGCCCCAGCTCCTACAATGAGCAGTTCTTC. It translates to CASSVGTGPSSYNEQFF.

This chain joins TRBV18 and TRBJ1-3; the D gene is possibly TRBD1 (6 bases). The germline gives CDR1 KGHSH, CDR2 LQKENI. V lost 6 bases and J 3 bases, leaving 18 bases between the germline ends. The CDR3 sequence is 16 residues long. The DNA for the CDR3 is TGTGCCAGCTCCCAGCCGGGGGCCCCTTTTGGAAACACCATATATTTT. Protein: CASSQPGAPFGNTIYF.

The CDR3 reads CASSWGQTKETQYF. As DNA, the CDR3 is TGTGCCAGCAGCTGGGGACAGACCAAAGAGACCCAGTACTTC. The gene calls are TRBV7-3 and TRBJ2-5; 7 nucleotides line up with TRBD1. V gave up 4 bases and J gave up 3 bases; unmatched junction bases: 5. CDR1 is SGHTA and CDR2 is FQGTGA in the germline V gene. The CDR3 is 14 residues long. The entire variable domain, with the rest obtained from reference TRBV7-3 and TRBJ2-5, is as follows: GAGVSQTPSNKVTEKGKYVELRCDPISGHTALYWYRQSLGQGPEFLIYFQGTGAADDSGLPNDRFFAVRPEGSVSTLKIQRTERGDSAVYLCASSWGQTKETQYFGPGTRLLVL.

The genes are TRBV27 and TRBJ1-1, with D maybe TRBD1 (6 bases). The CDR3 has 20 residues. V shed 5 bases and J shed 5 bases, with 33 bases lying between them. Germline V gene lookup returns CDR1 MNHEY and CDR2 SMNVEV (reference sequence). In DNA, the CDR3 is TGTGCCAGCAGTCCCCAAACCAGGACACCCGGACAGCCCGATGGGACTGAAGCTTTCTTT. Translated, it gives CASSPQTRTPGQPDGTEAFF.

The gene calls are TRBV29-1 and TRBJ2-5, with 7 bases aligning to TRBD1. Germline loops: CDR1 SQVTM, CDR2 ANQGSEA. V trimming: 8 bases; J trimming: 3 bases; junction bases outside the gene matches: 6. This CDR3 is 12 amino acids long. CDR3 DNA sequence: TGCAGCACGAGAGGGACAGAAGAGACCCAGTACTTC. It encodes CSTRGTEETQYF. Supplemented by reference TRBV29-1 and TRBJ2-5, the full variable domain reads SAVISQKPSRDICQRGTSLTIQCQVDSQVTMMFWYRQQPGQSLTLIATANQGSEATYESGFVIDKFPISRPNLTFSTLTVSNMSPEDSSIYLCSTRGTEETQYFGPGTRLLVL.

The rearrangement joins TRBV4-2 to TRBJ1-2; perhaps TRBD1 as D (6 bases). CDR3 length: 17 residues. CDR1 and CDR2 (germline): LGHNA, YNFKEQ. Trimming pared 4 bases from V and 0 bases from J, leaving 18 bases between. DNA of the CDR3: TGTGCCAGCAGCCTTCGGACAGATGCTAATACTAACTATGGCTACACCTTC. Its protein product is CASSLRTDANTNYGYTF.

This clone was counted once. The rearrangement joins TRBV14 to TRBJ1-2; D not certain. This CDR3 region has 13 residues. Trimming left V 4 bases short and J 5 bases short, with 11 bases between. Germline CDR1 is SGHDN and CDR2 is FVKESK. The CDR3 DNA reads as TGTGCCAGCAGCCCCGGGCGCCTTTATGGCTACACCTTC. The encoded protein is CASSPGRLYGYTF.

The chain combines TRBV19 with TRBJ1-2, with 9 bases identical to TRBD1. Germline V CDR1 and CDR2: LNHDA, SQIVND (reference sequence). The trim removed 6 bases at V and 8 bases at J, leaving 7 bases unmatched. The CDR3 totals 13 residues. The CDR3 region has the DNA TGTGCCAGTAGCCCACAGGGGGCGCAAGGCTACACCTTC. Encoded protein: CASSPQGAQGYTF.

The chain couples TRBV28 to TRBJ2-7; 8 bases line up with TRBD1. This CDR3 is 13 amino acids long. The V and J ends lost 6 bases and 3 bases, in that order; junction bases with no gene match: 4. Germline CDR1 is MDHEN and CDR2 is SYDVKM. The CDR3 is CASSEGTGYEQYF. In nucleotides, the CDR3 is TGTGCCAGCAGCGAGGGGACAGGCTACGAGCAGTACTTC.

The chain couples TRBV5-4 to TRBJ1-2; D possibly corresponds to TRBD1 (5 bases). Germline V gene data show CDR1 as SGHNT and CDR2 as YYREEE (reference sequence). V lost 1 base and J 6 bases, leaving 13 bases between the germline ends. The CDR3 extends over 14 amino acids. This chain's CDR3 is CASSLISREDGYTF. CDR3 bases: TGTGCCAGCAGCTTGATCAGCAGGGAGGATGGCTACACCTTC.

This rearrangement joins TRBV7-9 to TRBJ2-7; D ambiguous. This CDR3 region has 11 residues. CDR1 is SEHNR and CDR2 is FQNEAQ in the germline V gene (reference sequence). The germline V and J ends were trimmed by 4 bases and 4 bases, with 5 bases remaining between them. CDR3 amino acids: CASSSFYEQYF. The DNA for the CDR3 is TGTGCCAGCAGCTCATTTTACGAGCAGTACTTC.

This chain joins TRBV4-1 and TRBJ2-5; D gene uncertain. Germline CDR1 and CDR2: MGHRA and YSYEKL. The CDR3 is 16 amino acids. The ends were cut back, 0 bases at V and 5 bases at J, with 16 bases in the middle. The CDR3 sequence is CASSQENSPGRETQYF. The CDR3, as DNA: TGCGCCAGCAGCCAAGAAAACAGCCCAGGACGGGAGACCCAGTACTTC.

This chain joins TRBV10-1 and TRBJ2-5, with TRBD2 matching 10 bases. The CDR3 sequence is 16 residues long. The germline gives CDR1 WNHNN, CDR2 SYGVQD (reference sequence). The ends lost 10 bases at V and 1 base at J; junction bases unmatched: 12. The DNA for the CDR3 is TGCGCCACCCTCTCCTCTAGCGGGGGACTCCAAGAGACCCAGTACTTC. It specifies CATLSSSGGLQETQYF.

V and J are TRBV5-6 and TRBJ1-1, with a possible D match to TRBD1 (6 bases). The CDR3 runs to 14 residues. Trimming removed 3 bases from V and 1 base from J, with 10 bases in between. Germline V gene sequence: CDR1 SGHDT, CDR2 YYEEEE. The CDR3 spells CASSYRVGNTEAFF. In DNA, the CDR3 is TGTGCCAGCAGCTACAGGGTTGGGAACACTGAAGCTTTCTTT.

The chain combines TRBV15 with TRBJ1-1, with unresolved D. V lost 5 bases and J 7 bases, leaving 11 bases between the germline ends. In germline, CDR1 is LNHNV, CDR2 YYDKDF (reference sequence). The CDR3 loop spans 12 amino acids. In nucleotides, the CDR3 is TGTGCCACCAGCGCCCTGTGGGGTGAAGCTTTCTTT. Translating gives CATSALWGEAFF.

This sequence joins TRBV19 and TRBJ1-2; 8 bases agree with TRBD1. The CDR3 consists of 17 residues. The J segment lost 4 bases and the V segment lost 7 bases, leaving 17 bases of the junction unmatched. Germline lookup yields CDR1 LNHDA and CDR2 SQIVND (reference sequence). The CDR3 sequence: CASIPDRARALVYGYTF. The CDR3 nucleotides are TGTGCCAGTATCCCGGACAGGGCTCGGGCCCTAGTCTATGGCTACACCTTC.

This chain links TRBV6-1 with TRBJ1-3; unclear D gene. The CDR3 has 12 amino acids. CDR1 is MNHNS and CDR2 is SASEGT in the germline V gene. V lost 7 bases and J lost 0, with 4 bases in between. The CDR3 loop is CASTTSGNTIYF. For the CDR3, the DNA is TGTGCCAGCACAACCTCTGGAAACACCATATATTTT.

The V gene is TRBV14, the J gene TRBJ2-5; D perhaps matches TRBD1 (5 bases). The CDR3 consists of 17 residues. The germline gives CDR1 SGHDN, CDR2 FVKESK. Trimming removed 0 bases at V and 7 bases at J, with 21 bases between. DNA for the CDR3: TGTGCCAGCAGCCAAGACTACAGGCCCGAAGTGTCAGGGACCCAGTACTTC. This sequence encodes CASSQDYRPEVSGTQYF.

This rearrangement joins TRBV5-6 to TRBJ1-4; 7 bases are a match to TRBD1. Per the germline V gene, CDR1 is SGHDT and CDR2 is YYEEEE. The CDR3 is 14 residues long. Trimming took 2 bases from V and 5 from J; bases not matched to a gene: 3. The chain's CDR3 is CASSLQGTNEKLFF. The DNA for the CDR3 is TGTGCCAGCAGCTTACAGGGGACGAATGAAAAACTGTTTTTT. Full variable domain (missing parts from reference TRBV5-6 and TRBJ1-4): DAGVTQSPTHLIKTRGQQVTLRCSPKSGHDTVSWYQQALGQGPQFIFQYYEEEERQRGNFPDRFSGHQFPNYSSELNVNALLLGDSALYLCASSLQGTNEKLFFGSGTQLSVL.

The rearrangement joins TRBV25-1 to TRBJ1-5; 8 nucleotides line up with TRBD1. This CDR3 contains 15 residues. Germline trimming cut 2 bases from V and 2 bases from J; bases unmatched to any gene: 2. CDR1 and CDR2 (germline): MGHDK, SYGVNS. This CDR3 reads CASSEGQGGNQPQHF. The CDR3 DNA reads TGTGCCAGCAGTGAAGGACAGGGAGGCAATCAGCCCCAGCATTTT.

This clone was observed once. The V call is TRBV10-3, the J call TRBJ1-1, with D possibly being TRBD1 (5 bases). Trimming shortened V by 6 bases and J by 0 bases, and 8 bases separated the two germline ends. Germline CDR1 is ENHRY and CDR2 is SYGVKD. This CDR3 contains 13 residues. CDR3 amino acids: CAIRGEMNTEAFF. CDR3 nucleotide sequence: TGTGCCATCAGGGGGGAGATGAACACTGAAGCTTTCTTT.

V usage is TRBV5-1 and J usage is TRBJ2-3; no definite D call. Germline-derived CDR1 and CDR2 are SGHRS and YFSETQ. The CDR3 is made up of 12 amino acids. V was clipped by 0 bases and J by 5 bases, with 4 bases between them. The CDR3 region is CASSLGLDTQYF. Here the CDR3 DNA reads TGCGCCAGCAGCTTGGGGCTAGATACGCAGTATTTT.

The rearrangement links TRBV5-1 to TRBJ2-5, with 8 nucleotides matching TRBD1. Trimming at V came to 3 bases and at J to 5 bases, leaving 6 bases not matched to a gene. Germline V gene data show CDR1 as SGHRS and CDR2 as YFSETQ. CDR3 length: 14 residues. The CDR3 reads CASSWQGARETQYF. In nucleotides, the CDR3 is TGCGCCAGCAGCTGGCAGGGGGCGAGGGAGACCCAGTACTTC.

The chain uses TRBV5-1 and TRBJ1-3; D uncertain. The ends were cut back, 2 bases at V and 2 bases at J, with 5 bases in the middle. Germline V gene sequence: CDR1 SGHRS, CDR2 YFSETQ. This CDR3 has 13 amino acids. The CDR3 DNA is TGCGCCAGCAGCTTAAAGGCTGGAAACACCATATATTTT. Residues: CASSLKAGNTIYF.

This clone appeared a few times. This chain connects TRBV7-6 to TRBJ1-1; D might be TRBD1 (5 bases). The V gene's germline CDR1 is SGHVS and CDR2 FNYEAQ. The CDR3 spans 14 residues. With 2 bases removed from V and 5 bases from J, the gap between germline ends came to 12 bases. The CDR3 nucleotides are TGTGCCAGCAGCTTAAGTGGGGGAGATACTGAAGCTTTCTTT. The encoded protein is CASSLSGGDTEAFF.

For the CDR3, the DNA is TGTGCCAGCAGCTTGGGACCCGGGACGGGTACCTACGAGCAGTACTTC. It codes for CASSLGPGTGTYEQYF. V gene TRBV7-2 combines with J gene TRBJ2-7; either TRBD1 or TRBD2 may supply D (5 bases each). Per germline, CDR1 SGHTA and CDR2 FQGNSA. The V end was cut by 3 bases, the J end by 2 bases, with 17 bases between. The length of the CDR3 is 16 residues.

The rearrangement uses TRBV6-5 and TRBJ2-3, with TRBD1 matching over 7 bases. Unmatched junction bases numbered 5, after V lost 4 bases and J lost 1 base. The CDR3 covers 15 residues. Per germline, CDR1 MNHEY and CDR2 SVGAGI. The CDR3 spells CASSSRTGGTDTQYF. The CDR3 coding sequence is TGTGCCAGCAGTTCCCGGACAGGAGGCACAGATACGCAGTATTTT.

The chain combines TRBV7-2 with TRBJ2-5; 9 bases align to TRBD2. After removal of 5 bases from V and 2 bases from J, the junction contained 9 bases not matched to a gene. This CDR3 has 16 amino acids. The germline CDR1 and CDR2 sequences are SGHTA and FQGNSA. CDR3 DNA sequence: TGTGCCAGCAGCCCCCGAGGGCTAGCGGGGCAAGAGACCCAGTACTTC. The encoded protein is CASSPRGLAGQETQYF. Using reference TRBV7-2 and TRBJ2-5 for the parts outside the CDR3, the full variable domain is GAGVSQSPSNKVTEKGKDVELRCDPISGHTALYWYRQSLGQGLEFLIYFQGNSAPDKSGLPSDRFSAERTGGSVSTLTIQRTQQEDSAVYLCASSPRGLAGQETQYFGPGTRLLVL.

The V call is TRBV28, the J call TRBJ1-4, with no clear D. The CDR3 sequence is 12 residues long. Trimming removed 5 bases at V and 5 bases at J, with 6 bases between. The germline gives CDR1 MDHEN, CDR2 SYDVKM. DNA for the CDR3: TGTGCCAGCAGTGCCAGGAATGAAAAACTGTTTTTT. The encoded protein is CASSARNEKLFF.

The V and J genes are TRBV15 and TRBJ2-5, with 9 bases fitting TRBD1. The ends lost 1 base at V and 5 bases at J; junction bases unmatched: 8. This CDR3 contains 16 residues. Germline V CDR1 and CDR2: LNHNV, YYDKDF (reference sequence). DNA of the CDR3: TGTGCCACCAGCAGAGTCCTGGGACAGGGAGGGGAGACCCAGTACTTC. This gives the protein CATSRVLGQGGETQYF.